This T cell receptor beta chain was documented in a study of cytomegalovirus exposure and HLA in healthy donors. Deletions cut 0 bases from V and 2 bases from J, with 9 bases between. The CDR3 totals 15 residues. The germline V gene encodes CDR1 SNHLY and CDR2 FYNNEI. The study ran its PCR with 60 Vbeta and 13 Jbeta primers. TCRdb's copy holds only in-frame clones and misses some; the assay was immunoSEQ multiplex PCR. This repertoire shows 200,000 to 300,000 clones, approximately 81% found once; its top ten account for 0.2% to 0.25%. General study results and limits: Immune exposure information available was restricted to CMV serostatus. The study flagged 150 to 200 TCR beta chains as cytomegalovirus-associated. A few chains tied to CMV proved CMV antigen-specific in vitro.

This clone has only a few counts. Its antigen is unknown. The source material was PBMCs. The genes are TRBV2 and TRBJ2-3; D is ambiguous. The TCR was taken from a girl aged 2-10 years in good health and CMV-seronegative. CDR3 nucleotide sequence: TGTGCCAGCAGTGAAGCCCGTAGATACACAGATACGCAGTATTTT. It yields the protein CASSEARRYTDTQYF.